The 22 T cell receptor beta chains given below trace back to one sample, sequenced in a study of cytomegalovirus exposure and HLA in healthy donors. It was with 60 Vbeta and 13 Jbeta primers that the PCR ran. Sequencing used immunoSEQ multiplex PCR; TCRdb keeps in-frame clones, though not all of them. The sample lists about 210,000 clones, about 75% occurring once. Sample: PBMCs. All receptors come from a male donor in good health and CMV-seronegative.

The chain links TRBV28 to TRBJ2-7; D possibly corresponds to TRBD2 (5 bases). Germline V gene sequence: CDR1 MDHEN, CDR2 SYDVKM. The CDR3 extends over 11 amino acids. The germline V and J ends were trimmed by 7 bases and 7 bases, with 11 bases remaining between them. CDR3 region: CASTDTGEQYF. In DNA, the CDR3 is TGTGCCAGCACCGACACGGGAGAGCAGTACTTC.

This clone was observed a few times. The V call is TRBV6-5, the J call TRBJ1-4, with TRBD1 as a possible D gene (5 bases). CDR1 MNHEY and CDR2 SVGAGI come from the germline V gene. CDR3 length equals 14 residues. V gave up 2 bases and J gave up 5 bases, with 9 bases separating them. The DNA for the CDR3 is TGTGCCAGCAGTTACGTCAGGGCCAATGAAAAACTGTTTTTT. It is translated as CASSYVRANEKLFF.

The chain is built from TRBV5-4 and TRBJ1-6, with 7 nucleotides matching TRBD1. CDR3 length equals 15 residues. The V gene end was trimmed by 0 bases and the J gene end by 7 bases; junction bases not matched to a gene: 4. Looked up from germline, CDR1 is SGHNT and CDR2 is YYREEE (reference sequence). The CDR3 DNA reads TGTGCCAGCAGCTTGGGGGACAGAATAAATTCACCCCTCCACTTT. The encoded protein is CASSLGDRINSPLHF. The full variable domain, with the rest looked up from reference TRBV5-4 and TRBJ1-6, is ETGVTQSPTHLIKTRGQQVTLRCSSQSGHNTVSWYQQALGQGPQFIFQYYREEENGRGNFPPRFSGLQFPNYSSELNVNALELDDSALYLCASSLGDRINSPLHFGNGTRLTVT.

V usage is TRBV4-3 and J usage is TRBJ1-2; the D is unclear. CDR3 size: 15 residues. Germline loops: CDR1 LGHNA, CDR2 YSLEER. Trimming removed 1 base from V and 7 bases from J, with 16 bases in between. The CDR3 here is CASSQVLGSVSGYTF. In DNA form, the CDR3 reads TGCGCCAGCAGCCAAGTCCTGGGTAGCGTGTCTGGCTACACCTTC.

V usage is TRBV6-6 and J usage is TRBJ2-3; possible D gene TRBD2, 5 bases. The CDR3 has 13 residues. V lost 2 bases to trimming and J lost 3 bases, with 6 bases between them. Germline-derived CDR1 and CDR2 are MNHNY and SVGAGI (reference sequence). The DNA for the CDR3 is TGTGCCAGCAGTTACAGGGAGACAGATACGCAGTATTTT. Encoded protein: CASSYRETDTQYF.

This chain links TRBV5-5 with TRBJ2-7; 7 bases are shared with TRBD2. The CDR3 has 15 amino acids. Trimming removed 3 bases from V and 4 bases from J; junction bases left unmatched: 10. The germline V gene encodes CDR1 SGHKS and CDR2 YYEKEE (reference sequence). The CDR3 DNA reads TGTGCCAGCAGCTCCCCGTTTCAAGCGGGGTACGAGCAGTACTTC. It encodes CASSSPFQAGYEQYF.

The V gene is TRBV9, the J gene TRBJ2-5, with 13 bases matching TRBD2. Trimming removed 0 bases from V and 5 bases from J; junction bases left unmatched: 4. This CDR3 has 16 amino acids. Germline CDR1 and CDR2: SGDLS and YYNGEE. The CDR3 coding sequence is TGTGCCAGCAGCGTAGGACTAGCGGGAGGCAGGGAGACCCAGTACTTC. Protein product: CASSVGLAGGRETQYF.

V gene TRBV28 combines with J gene TRBJ2-1; TRBD2 matches 10 bases. Germline CDR1 MDHEN, CDR2 SYDVKM. With V trimmed by 6 bases and J by 5 bases, 10 bases remained unmatched. The CDR3 spans 16 residues. CDR3 sequence: CASSARASGRNNEQFF. In DNA, the CDR3 is TGTGCCAGCAGCGCCCGAGCTAGCGGGAGAAACAATGAGCAGTTCTTC. The full variable domain, rest sourced from reference TRBV28 and TRBJ2-1, is DVKVTQSSRYLVKRTGEKVFLECVQDMDHENMFWYRQDPGLGLRLIYFSYDVKMKEKGDIPEGYSVSREKKERFSLILESASTNQTSMYLCASSARASGRNNEQFFGPGTRLTVL.

This rearrangement joins TRBV5-6 to TRBJ1-4, with 9 bases matching TRBD1. J was trimmed by 2 bases and V by 5 bases; bases with no gene match: 7. The CDR3 is 16 amino acids. In germline, CDR1 is SGHDT, CDR2 YYEEEE. Here the CDR3 reads CASSPTGGLTNEKLFF. CDR3 DNA: TGTGCCAGCAGTCCGACAGGGGGTCTGACTAATGAAAAACTGTTTTTT.

The chain joins TRBV7-2 to TRBJ1-2, with 8 nucleotides matching TRBD1. This CDR3 region has 14 residues. V trimming: 4 bases; J trimming: 7 bases; junction bases outside the gene matches: 8. The germline V gene encodes CDR1 SGHTA and CDR2 FQGNSA. CDR3 DNA: TGTGCCAGCAGCTATAGGCAGGGGGCCATTGGCTACACCTTC. Its translation: CASSYRQGAIGYTF.

This clone occurred once. This sequence joins TRBV5-4 and TRBJ1-1, with D possibly matching TRBD1 (5 bases). Germline CDR1 and CDR2: SGHNT and YYREEE (reference sequence). The CDR3 spans 13 residues. V lost 7 bases and J 8 bases, leaving 18 bases between the germline ends. The CDR3 loop is CASHGREKLEAFF. Written as DNA, the CDR3 is TGTGCCAGCCACGGCAGGGAAAAGTTAGAAGCTTTCTTT.

This chain uses TRBV7-9 with TRBJ2-5; 11 bases are a match to TRBD2. V was clipped by 10 bases and J by 5 bases; unmatched bases: 9. CDR3 length: 14 amino acids. The germline gives CDR1 SEHNR, CDR2 FQNEAQ (reference sequence). As DNA, the CDR3 is TGTGCCACCTCGGTAGCGGGGGGGGTCGAGACCCAGTACTTC. Protein product: CATSVAGGVETQYF.

The V gene is TRBV28, the J gene TRBJ2-7; no clear D gene. The germline V gene has CDR1 MDHEN and CDR2 SYDVKM. Trimming left V 5 bases short and J 6 bases short, with 14 bases between. The CDR3 is made up of 13 amino acids. The CDR3 protein is CASSPSPETEQYF. CDR3 bases: TGTGCCAGCAGTCCCTCTCCGGAGACCGAGCAGTACTTC. The variable domain in full, with the rest retrieved from reference TRBV28 and TRBJ2-7, is DVKVTQSSRYLVKRTGEKVFLECVQDMDHENMFWYRQDPGLGLRLIYFSYDVKMKEKGDIPEGYSVSREKKERFSLILESASTNQTSMYLCASSPSPETEQYFGPGTRLTVT.

Only one count was recorded for this clone. The gene calls are TRBV2 and TRBJ2-5; a weak D match, TRBD2 (6 bases). Per germline, CDR1 SNHLY and CDR2 FYNNEI. The V end lost 3 bases, the J end lost 4 bases, and 9 bases lay between the germline ends. CDR3 length equals 13 residues. The CDR3 DNA reads TGTGCCAGCAGTGAGCCCGGGGGAGAGACCCAGTACTTC. It specifies CASSEPGGETQYF.

This sequence joins TRBV6-1 and TRBJ2-1; possibly TRBD2 for D (6 bases). CDR3 length: 14 amino acids. V was pared by 10 bases and J by 6 bases, with 19 bases between. Germline lookup yields CDR1 MNHNS and CDR2 SASEGT. CDR3 loop: CATLLGEAFNEQFF. Here the CDR3 DNA reads TGTGCCACCCTATTGGGGGAGGCCTTCAATGAGCAGTTCTTC.

The chain employs TRBV30 and TRBJ1-1, with D possibly being TRBD1 (5 bases). The CDR3 runs 13 residues. Per the germline V gene, CDR1 is GTSNPN and CDR2 is SVGIG (reference sequence). Trimming removed 6 bases from V and 5 bases from J, with 16 bases in between. The CDR3 sequence: CACLRVSWTEAFF. The CDR3 region has the DNA TGTGCCTGCCTCAGGGTCAGTTGGACTGAAGCTTTCTTT.

This clone has just a few counts. The junction differs from germline at one of its ends, possibly a read error. CDR3 coding DNA: TGTGCTAGCAGCCCGAGGGCCAGAGATACGCAGTATTTT. It encodes CASSPRARDTQYF. V usage is TRBV7-7 and J usage is TRBJ2-3; D may be TRBD2 (5 bases). CDR1 is SSHAT, CDR2 FNYEAQ, per germline (reference sequence). CDR3 length: 13 residues. Full variable domain (missing parts from reference TRBV7-7 and TRBJ2-3): GAGVSQSPRYKVTKRGQDVTLRCDPISSHATLYWYQQALGQGPEFLTYFNYEAQPDKSGLPSDRFSAERPEGSISTLTIQRTEQRDSAMYRCASSPRARDTQYFGPGTRLTVL.

V and J are TRBV6-5 and TRBJ2-5, with 7 positions matching TRBD1. The end of the DNA is better explained by TRBJ2-7, so the J call may be wrong. Per germline, CDR1 MNHEY and CDR2 SVGAGI. The CDR3 loop spans 13 amino acids. The CDR3 is CASRTGTAYEQYF. As DNA, the CDR3 is TGTGCCAGCAGAACCGGGACAGCCTACGAGCAGTACTTC.

This CDR3 reads CASSQEGEGGADTQYF. The CDR3 DNA sequence: TGCGCCAGCAGCCAAGAAGGGGAGGGGGGCGCAGATACGCAGTATTTT. The chain employs TRBV4-3 and TRBJ2-3; D is possibly TRBD2 (7 bases). Germline V gene data show CDR1 as LGHNA and CDR2 as YSLEER. CDR3 length equals 16 residues. Trimming removed 0 bases from V and 4 bases from J, with 14 bases in between.

The rearrangement joins TRBV27 to TRBJ1-2; 7 bases map to TRBD1. V was clipped by 5 bases and J by 8 bases; unmatched bases: 8. The CDR3 runs 13 residues. Per the germline V gene, CDR1 is MNHEY and CDR2 is SMNVEV (reference sequence). CDR3 protein: CASSTRQGVGYTF. The CDR3 DNA follows: TGTGCCAGCAGTACCCGACAGGGAGTCGGCTACACCTTC.

J is TRBJ2-2 and V is TRBV5-1; the match to TRBD1 covers 9 bases. In germline, CDR1 is SGHRS, CDR2 YFSETQ. Germline trimming cut 0 bases from V and 5 bases from J; bases unmatched to any gene: 8. This CDR3 is 17 amino acids long. CDR3 sequence (DNA): TGCGCCAGCAGCTTGGACAGGGGGCGCGATATTACCGGGGAGCTGTTTTTT. Translating gives CASSLDRGRDITGELFF.

The V call is TRBV11-2, the J call TRBJ2-7; possible D gene TRBD1, 6 bases. The germline V gene encodes CDR1 SGHAT and CDR2 FQNNGV. The germline V and J ends were trimmed by 5 bases and 0 bases, with 11 bases remaining between them. This CDR3 spans 14 amino acids. CDR3 protein: CASSARQDSYEQYF. In nucleotides, the CDR3 is TGTGCCAGCAGCGCTCGACAGGACTCCTACGAGCAGTACTTC.